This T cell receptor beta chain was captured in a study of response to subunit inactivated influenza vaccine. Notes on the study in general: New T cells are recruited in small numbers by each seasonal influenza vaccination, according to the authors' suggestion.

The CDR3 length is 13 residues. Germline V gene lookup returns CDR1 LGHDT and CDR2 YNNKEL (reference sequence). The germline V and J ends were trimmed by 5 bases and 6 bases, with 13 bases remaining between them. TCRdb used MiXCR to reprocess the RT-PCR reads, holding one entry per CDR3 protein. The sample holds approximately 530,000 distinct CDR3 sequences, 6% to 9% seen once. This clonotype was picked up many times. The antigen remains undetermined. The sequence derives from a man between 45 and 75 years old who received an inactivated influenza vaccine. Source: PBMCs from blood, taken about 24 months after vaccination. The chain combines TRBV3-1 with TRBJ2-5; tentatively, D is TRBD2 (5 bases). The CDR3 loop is CASSSSTGKTQYF. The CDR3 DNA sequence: TGTGCCAGCAGCTCTAGCACGGGGAAGACCCAGTACTTC.